The 17 T cell receptor beta chains below all came from one sample that was sequenced in a study of blood T cell repertoires in COVID-19 (dated by TCRdb to 2018 to 2021). To prepare the library, the immunoSEQ multiplex PCR assay was applied. TCRdb re-hosts the immuneACCESS table, in-frame sequences only. Its copies lack some clones; in the studies checked, an unresolved V gene accounts for under half of them, and the cause for the rest is not known. The sample yields 300,000 to 400,000 clones; around nine tenths were counted once. 3% to 4% of the sample is held by the ten biggest clonotypes. Sequenced input: peripheral blood. All receptors derive from a woman under 30 who had recovered from COVID-19.

The CDR3 loop is CASSLEAGGKTQYF. The CDR3 region has the DNA TGTGCCAGCAGCTTGGAGGCAGGGGGGAAGACCCAGTACTTC. This rearrangement joins TRBV5-6 to TRBJ2-5, with D perhaps matching TRBD1 (7 bases). The CDR3 is 14 amino acids. Germline CDR1 is SGHDT and CDR2 is YYEEEE. V was clipped by 0 bases and J by 6 bases, with 12 bases between them.

The rearrangement uses TRBV4-2 and TRBJ2-3; the D gene is possibly TRBD2 (6 bases). In germline, CDR1 is LGHNA, CDR2 YNFKEQ. There are 16 residues in the CDR3. V was pared by 1 base and J by 2 bases, with 13 bases between. The chain's CDR3 is CASSQGGTYATDTQYF. The CDR3 bases are TGTGCCAGCAGCCAAGGAGGGACTTATGCCACAGATACGCAGTATTTT.

The V call is TRBV21-1, the J call TRBJ2-4; the table calls TRBD2, which could not be checked here. TRBV21-1 is recorded as a pseudogene. CDR3 size: 13 residues. CDR3 amino acids: CASSEKDAGTNTF. The CDR3 region has the DNA TGTGCCAGCAGCGAAAAAGACGCCGGGACTAATACTTTC.

The chain combines TRBV7-9 with TRBJ2-1; a weak D match, TRBD2 (5 bases). This CDR3 spans 15 amino acids. Trimming took off 1 base at V and 3 bases at J, with 10 bases between the two ends. Germline assignment: CDR1 SEHNR and CDR2 FQNEAQ (reference sequence). The CDR3 sequence is CASSLDGNNYNEQFF. For the CDR3, the DNA is TGTGCCAGCAGCTTAGACGGGAATAACTACAATGAGCAGTTCTTC. Full variable domain (rest looked up from reference TRBV7-9 and TRBJ2-1): DTGVSQNPRHKITKRGQNVTFRCDPISEHNRLYWYRQTLGQGPEFLTYFQNEAQLEKSRLLSDRFSAERPKGSFSTLEIQRTEQGDSAMYLCASSLDGNNYNEQFFGPGTRLTVL.

This clone was picked up one time. The genes are TRBV27 and TRBJ1-4, with 7 bases aligning to TRBD1. V lost 5 bases and J lost 3; bases outside the gene matches: 9. This CDR3 is built from 16 residues. CDR1 and CDR2 from the germline V gene are MNHEY and SMNVEV (reference sequence). The CDR3 protein is CASSPGQSPANEKLFF. The CDR3 DNA reads TGTGCCAGCAGTCCGGGACAGTCACCAGCTAATGAAAAACTGTTTTTT.

Here the CDR3 DNA reads TGTGCCAGCAGCTCGTGGGACAGGGTCGGGGGAACTGAAGCTTTCTTT. It translates to CASSSWDRVGGTEAFF. The rearrangement joins TRBV5-4 to TRBJ1-1; 9 bases are a match to TRBD1. The junction had 11 bases not matched to a gene; V was cut back by 3 bases and J by 5 bases. Per germline, CDR1 SGHNT and CDR2 YYREEE (reference sequence). The CDR3 covers 16 residues. The complete variable domain, with remaining parts taken from reference TRBV5-4 and TRBJ1-1, reads ETGVTQSPTHLIKTRGQQVTLRCSSQSGHNTVSWYQQALGQGPQFIFQYYREEENGRGNFPPRFSGLQFPNYSSELNVNALELDDSALYLCASSSWDRVGGTEAFFGQGTRLTVV.

The rearrangement uses TRBV12-3 or TRBV12-4 and TRBJ2-1; the D gene is possibly TRBD1 (5 bases). With 8 bases removed from V and 7 bases from J, the gap between germline ends came to 12 bases. The CDR3 is made up of 12 amino acids. In DNA, the CDR3 is TGTGCCAGCTCCCAGGGTGGGAATGAGCAGTTCTTC. Encoded protein: CASSQGGNEQFF.

The chain has TRBV10-3 and TRBJ2-2, with 12 bases identical to TRBD2. V gave up 3 bases and J gave up 2 bases; unmatched junction bases: 1. The CDR3 has 16 amino acids. CDR1 ENHRY and CDR2 SYGVKD come from the germline V gene. CDR3 loop: CAISEGLAGNTGELFF. The DNA of the CDR3 is TGTGCCATCAGTGAAGGACTAGCGGGAAACACCGGGGAGCTGTTTTTT.

The chain uses TRBV29-1 and TRBJ2-3; D possibly corresponds to TRBD1 (6 bases). The V end lost 6 bases, the J end lost 0 bases, and 16 bases lay between the germline ends. From germline, CDR1 is SQVTM and CDR2 ANQGSEA. The CDR3 spans 15 residues. CDR3 region: CSVPHRVPSTDTQYF. The DNA for the CDR3 is TGCAGCGTCCCCCACAGGGTTCCAAGCACAGATACGCAGTATTTT.

The J gene is TRBJ1-6, the V gene TRBV2, with 9 bases lining up with TRBD1. CDR1 and CDR2 (germline): SNHLY, FYNNEI. The ends lost 5 bases at V and 10 bases at J; junction bases unmatched: 3. This CDR3 has 13 residues. Here the CDR3 DNA reads TGTGCCAGCAGTTCGACAGGGGGGTCACCCCTCCACTTT. Amino acid sequence: CASSSTGGSPLHF.

V is TRBV7-8 and J is TRBJ2-1; D unresolved. The germline V gene has CDR1 SGHVS and CDR2 FQNEAQ. The V and J ends lost 3 bases and 9 bases respectively, with 12 bases between them. The CDR3 totals 13 residues. CDR3 loop: CASSLNSYGEQFF. DNA for the CDR3: TGTGCCAGCAGCTTGAATTCCTACGGTGAGCAGTTCTTC.

The chain employs TRBV11-2 and TRBJ2-3; weak D call: TRBD1 (5 bases). Trimming left V 4 bases short and J 2 bases short, with 19 bases between. The CDR3 loop spans 17 amino acids. The germline V gene has CDR1 SGHAT and CDR2 FQNNGV. CDR3 loop: CASSSLGAVGSTDTQYF. CDR3 DNA: TGTGCCAGCAGCTCCCTTGGGGCAGTCGGTTCCACAGATACGCAGTATTTT.

V usage is TRBV6-5 and J usage is TRBJ1-2, with TRBD1 identical over 7 bases. The V segment lost 5 bases and the J segment 5 bases; nucleotides outside the gene matches: 5. This CDR3 has 13 residues. Germline CDR1 reads MNHEY; CDR2 reads SVGAGI. As DNA, the CDR3 is TGTGCCAGCAGTATAGACAGGGTTTATGGCTACACCTTC. This encodes CASSIDRVYGYTF.

The chain links TRBV27 to TRBJ1-4; 8 nucleotides agree with TRBD1. Germline V gives CDR1 MNHEY, CDR2 SMNVEV (reference sequence). This CDR3 contains 20 residues. Trimming took 0 bases from V and 3 from J; bases not matched to a gene: 15. CDR3: CASSLSIGRQGPPSNEKLFF. DNA for the CDR3: TGTGCCAGCAGTTTATCGATTGGGCGACAGGGGCCACCCTCTAATGAAAAACTGTTTTTT.

The chain links TRBV6-5 to TRBJ1-6; D possibly corresponds to TRBD1 (5 bases). The CDR3 covers 16 residues. V was clipped by 0 bases and J by 3 bases, with 9 bases between them. Germline lookup yields CDR1 MNHEY and CDR2 SVGAGI. CDR3 protein: CASSYSTVHYNSPLHF. CDR3 in DNA: TGTGCCAGCAGTTACTCGACAGTACACTATAATTCACCCCTCCACTTT.

The V and J genes are TRBV27 and TRBJ1-2; D remains ambiguous. The CDR3 is 16 amino acids. Germline V CDR1 and CDR2: MNHEY, SMNVEV (reference sequence). Deletions cut 6 bases from V and 3 bases from J, with 20 bases between. The CDR3 DNA reads as TGTGCCAGCAGCGACTCCATCGCGTACGGGTACTATGGCTACACCTTC. Protein sequence: CASSDSIAYGYYGYTF.

In this sample, this clone turned up once. The rearrangement uses TRBV12-3 or TRBV12-4 and TRBJ2-2; D not certain. Deletions cut 1 base from V and 7 bases from J, with 7 bases between. The CDR3 spans 13 residues. DNA for the CDR3: TGTGCCAGCAGTTTAGAAATCGTCGGGGAGCTGTTTTTT. This codes for CASSLEIVGELFF.